Each of the 31 T cell receptor beta chains below was sequenced from the same sample in a study of cytomegalovirus exposure and HLA in healthy donors. PCR employed 60 Vbeta and 13 Jbeta primers. Libraries were prepared by immunoSEQ multiplex PCR; TCRdb keeps only in-frame clonotypes and omits some of them. Of approximately 140,000 clones listed, just over 65% are singletons. Source material: PBMCs. The receptors derive from an older woman in good health and CMV-seronegative.

This clone showed up just a few times. The J gene is TRBJ2-7, the V gene TRBV6-6; D might be TRBD1 (6 bases). This CDR3 region has 12 residues. Germline values: CDR1 MNHNY, CDR2 SVGAGI (reference sequence). V shed 8 bases and J shed 2 bases, with 10 bases lying between them. The CDR3 coding sequence is TGTGCCAGCGGCAGGGGAACCTACGAGCAGTACTTC. This codes for CASGRGTYEQYF.

As to this clone: Other DNA sequences from this sample encode an identical CDR3 as well. V gene TRBV5-1 combines with J gene TRBJ1-2; TRBD1 is a possible D gene (5 bases). The germline gives CDR1 SGHRS, CDR2 YFSETQ. The CDR3 sequence is 15 residues long. Trimming stripped 0 bases from V and 0 bases from J, with 9 bases between. The chain's CDR3 is CASSLELGANYGYTF. The CDR3 region has the DNA TGCGCCAGCAGCTTGGAGCTAGGGGCTAACTATGGCTACACCTTC.

J is TRBJ2-5 and V is TRBV28, with a tentative D call TRBD2 (6 bases). This CDR3 has 15 amino acids. V was trimmed by 3 bases and J by 2 bases, leaving 13 bases between them. CDR1 is MDHEN, CDR2 SYDVKM, per germline. This chain's CDR3 is CASSFDSGGQETQYF. DNA for the CDR3: TGTGCCAGCAGTTTTGACTCCGGAGGGCAAGAGACCCAGTACTTC.

The chain links TRBV19 to TRBJ2-3; 7 nucleotides agree with TRBD1. The CDR3 contains 15 residues. Germline V gene sequence: CDR1 LNHDA, CDR2 SQIVND (reference sequence). After removal of 5 bases from V and 0 bases from J, the junction contained 5 bases not matched to a gene. For the CDR3, the DNA is TGTGCCAGTAGTGACGACAGGGTTAGCACAGATACGCAGTATTTT. Residues: CASSDDRVSTDTQYF.

V is TRBV12-5 and J is TRBJ2-2; 8 bases match TRBD1. The CDR3 runs 14 residues. The J segment lost 6 bases and the V segment lost 4 bases, leaving 4 bases of the junction unmatched. Germline CDR1 is LGHNT and CDR2 is FRNRAP. The CDR3 nucleotides read TGTGCTAGTGGTTGGGAGGACAGGGCCGGGGAGCTGTTTTTT. Its protein is CASGWEDRAGELFF.

This clone was picked up a small number of times. The V and J genes are TRBV12-5 and TRBJ1-1, with D possibly being TRBD1 (6 bases). Trimming shortened V by 2 bases and J by 4 bases, and 11 bases separated the two germline ends. Germline V gene sequence: CDR1 LGHNT, CDR2 FRNRAP. The CDR3 loop spans 14 amino acids. The CDR3 DNA reads as TGTGCTAGTGGTTTGTCCGCAGGGGCCACTGAAGCTTTCTTT. It codes for CASGLSAGATEAFF.

This clone was seen once. J is TRBJ2-7 and V is TRBV4-3; 7 nucleotides align to TRBD1. The CDR3 is 14 amino acids. V dropped 4 bases and J dropped 1; count of bases not matched to a gene: 4. Germline lookup yields CDR1 LGHNA and CDR2 YSLEER. The CDR3 reads CASSLDRASYEQYF. The CDR3 nucleotides read TGCGCCAGCAGCCTTGACAGGGCTTCCTACGAGCAGTACTTC.

The V call is TRBV2, the J call TRBJ1-4; D possibly corresponds to TRBD1 (6 bases). This CDR3 is 15 amino acids long. Germline-derived CDR1 and CDR2 are SNHLY and FYNNEI. Trimming pared 10 bases from V and 6 bases from J, leaving 21 bases between. CDR3 bases: TGTGCCAACTCAAGACAGGAACAATGGGATGAAAAACTGTTTTTT. The encoded protein is CANSRQEQWDEKLFF.

The J gene is TRBJ2-7, the V gene TRBV7-9; D is possibly TRBD1 (5 bases). The CDR3 length is 13 residues. V was cut by 5 bases and J by 4 bases, with 12 bases left in between. Germline V lookup: CDR1 SEHNR, CDR2 FQNEAQ (reference sequence). The CDR3 protein is CASSVTGGYEQYF. CDR3 in DNA: TGTGCCAGCAGCGTAACAGGTGGATACGAGCAGTACTTC.

This sequence joins TRBV2 and TRBJ2-1, with 12 bases matching TRBD2. Germline CDR1 SNHLY, CDR2 FYNNEI. The CDR3 spans 15 residues. With 6 bases clipped from V and 10 bases from J, the junction kept 10 bases outside the gene matches. In DNA, the CDR3 is TGTGCCAGCAGCTTAGGACTAGCGGGATGGGTGGAGCAGTTCTTC. Translated, it gives CASSLGLAGWVEQFF.

This clone came up a few times. The chain links TRBV27 to TRBJ2-3, with 11 bases that match TRBD2. The CDR3 has 16 amino acids. Germline V gives CDR1 MNHEY, CDR2 SMNVEV (reference sequence). The V and J ends lost 3 bases and 7 bases, in that order; junction bases with no gene match: 9. The CDR3 loop reads CASSFSNSGGANTQYF. DNA for the CDR3: TGTGCCAGCAGTTTTTCTAATAGCGGGGGGGCTAATACGCAGTATTTT.

The genes are TRBV5-1 and TRBJ2-2, with D possibly being TRBD1 (6 bases). The CDR3 totals 13 residues. Trimming stripped 4 bases from V and 4 bases from J, with 8 bases between. The V gene's germline CDR1 is SGHRS and CDR2 YFSETQ. The CDR3 loop is CASSPDSTGELFF. The CDR3 DNA follows: TGCGCCAGCAGCCCGGACAGCACCGGGGAGCTGTTTTTT.

The V and J genes are TRBV11-2 and TRBJ2-1, with D possibly TRBD2 on 5 matching bases. The length of the CDR3 is 14 residues. Germline CDR1 SGHAT, CDR2 FQNNGV. V was cut by 0 bases and J by 6 bases, with 9 bases left in between. For the CDR3, the DNA is TGTGCCAGCAGCTTAGAAGGACGGGGCAATGAGCAGTTCTTC. Translated: CASSLEGRGNEQFF.

V and J are TRBV10-1 and TRBJ1-5, with TRBD1 as a possible D gene (5 bases). Trimming took off 2 bases at V and 2 bases at J, with 13 bases between the two ends. The CDR3 spans 16 residues. From germline, CDR1 is WNHNN and CDR2 SYGVQD (reference sequence). Here the CDR3 DNA reads TGCGCCAGCAGTGAGGAGACAGTACCTGGCAATCAGCCCCAGCATTTT. Encoded protein: CASSEETVPGNQPQHF.

The chain links TRBV19 to TRBJ1-5; TRBD1 agrees at 9 bases. Trimming at V came to 6 bases and at J to 4 bases, leaving 7 bases not matched to a gene. CDR1 LNHDA and CDR2 SQIVND come from the germline V gene (reference sequence). There are 15 residues in the CDR3. As DNA, the CDR3 is TGTGCCAGTAGAGCCCGGGACAGGGAGAATCAGCCCCAGCATTTT. Amino acid sequence: CASRARDRENQPQHF.

This clone showed up just a few times. J is TRBJ1-5 and V is TRBV19; 11 nucleotides agree with TRBD1. The CDR3 contains 17 residues. V trimming: 3 bases; J trimming: 5 bases; junction bases outside the gene matches: 9. In germline, CDR1 is LNHDA, CDR2 SQIVND (reference sequence). CDR3 residues: CASSMRLGQGADQPQHF. Here the CDR3 DNA reads TGTGCCAGTAGTATGCGGTTAGGACAGGGGGCCGATCAGCCCCAGCATTTT.

This clone appeared a few times. This rearrangement joins TRBV10-3 to TRBJ2-3; 7 nucleotides agree with TRBD2. Trimming cost V 2 bases and J 6 bases; bases outside gene matches: 14. Germline CDR1 and CDR2: ENHRY and SYGVKD. CDR3 size: 17 residues. CDR3 in DNA: TGTGCCATCAGTGAGCGACCTAATGGGGGGGTTCTGGATACGCAGTATTTT. Amino acids: CAISERPNGGVLDTQYF.

This clone was picked up one time. CDR3 DNA sequence: TGTGCCAGCAGGGGGGGGGTGGTCCTCTACGAGCAGTACTTC. Translating it yields CASRGGVVLYEQYF. The rearrangement uses TRBV28 and TRBJ2-7, with 7 bases matching TRBD2. Germline V gene data show CDR1 as MDHEN and CDR2 as SYDVKM. V shed 6 bases and J 3 bases; nucleotides not matched to a gene: 8. The CDR3 extends over 14 amino acids.

The V gene is TRBV6-4, the J gene TRBJ2-3; no clear D. Trimming cost V 0 bases and J 9 bases, with 10 bases left between them. CDR3 length: 13 amino acids. The germline CDR1 and CDR2 sequences are MRHNA and SNTAGT. CDR3 sequence reads: CASSDSGARTQYF. DNA of the CDR3: TGTGCCAGCAGTGACTCCGGAGCAAGGACGCAGTATTTT.

The CDR3 DNA follows: TGTGCCATCAGTGACAGAGGGTACGAGCAGTACTTC. It translates to CAISDRGYEQYF. This rearrangement joins TRBV10-3 to TRBJ2-7, with a tentative D call TRBD2 (5 bases). In germline, CDR1 is ENHRY, CDR2 SYGVKD. With 3 bases removed from V and 4 bases from J, the gap between germline ends came to 7 bases. This CDR3 has 12 residues.

V is TRBV7-6 and J is TRBJ2-5; 9 nucleotides line up with TRBD2. The V gene end was trimmed by 1 base and the J gene end by 5 bases; junction bases not matched to a gene: 5. The CDR3 runs to 15 residues. From germline, CDR1 is SGHVS and CDR2 FNYEAQ. The CDR3 is CASSLVAGAGETQYF. The CDR3 bases are TGTGCCAGCAGCTTAGTAGCGGGAGCAGGGGAGACCCAGTACTTC.

The chain has TRBV10-3 and TRBJ2-3; D gene uncertain. CDR1 is ENHRY and CDR2 is SYGVKD in the germline V gene. The CDR3 sequence is 13 residues long. V was shortened by 3 bases and J by 0 bases, with 4 bases between the two germline ends. Here the CDR3 DNA reads TGTGCCATCAGTGACTCTAGCACAGATACGCAGTATTTT. The encoded protein is CAISDSSTDTQYF.

This rearrangement joins TRBV11-1 to TRBJ2-7; possible D gene TRBD1, 5 bases. The length of the CDR3 is 14 residues. V lost 0 bases and J lost 4, with 10 bases in between. Germline CDR1 is SGHAT and CDR2 is FQDESV (reference sequence). CDR3: CASSLARQGYEQYF. The CDR3 DNA reads as TGTGCCAGCAGCTTAGCGCGGCAGGGATACGAGCAGTACTTC.

The rearrangement uses TRBV19 and TRBJ2-3, with TRBD2 as a possible D gene (6 bases). Trimming took off 4 bases at V and 2 bases at J, with 7 bases between the two ends. The germline gives CDR1 LNHDA, CDR2 SQIVND (reference sequence). The CDR3 sequence is 13 residues long. The CDR3 DNA is TGTGCCAGTAGTACGGGACTCACAGATACGCAGTATTTT. It yields the protein CASSTGLTDTQYF.

This clone turned up a few times. The chain has TRBV5-6 and TRBJ1-2; no clear D gene. Germline CDR1 SGHDT, CDR2 YYEEEE. Trimming shortened V by 6 bases and J by 2 bases, and 11 bases separated the two germline ends. The CDR3 totals 13 residues. As DNA, the CDR3 is TGTGCCAGCAAGAACAGTATGAACTATGGCTACACCTTC. It encodes CASKNSMNYGYTF. Complete variable domain (other parts from reference TRBV5-6 and TRBJ1-2): DAGVTQSPTHLIKTRGQQVTLRCSPKSGHDTVSWYQQALGQGPQFIFQYYEEEERQRGNFPDRFSGHQFPNYSSELNVNALLLGDSALYLCASKNSMNYGYTFGSGTRLTVV.

The CDR3, as DNA: TGTGCCAGCAGCTCTGGGACATCCTACTCTGGAAACACCATATATTTT. It yields the protein CASSSGTSYSGNTIYF. The J gene is TRBJ1-3, the V gene TRBV5-4, with D possibly matching TRBD1 (6 bases). Germline V gene data show CDR1 as SGHNT and CDR2 as YYREEE (reference sequence). The V end was cut by 3 bases, the J end by 0 bases, with 13 bases between. CDR3 length: 16 residues. The full variable domain, rest sourced from reference TRBV5-4 and TRBJ1-3, is ETGVTQSPTHLIKTRGQQVTLRCSSQSGHNTVSWYQQALGQGPQFIFQYYREEENGRGNFPPRFSGLQFPNYSSELNVNALELDDSALYLCASSSGTSYSGNTIYFGEGSWLTVV.

The chain is built from TRBV5-4 and TRBJ2-7; 12 nucleotides line up with TRBD1. Germline CDR1 reads SGHNT; CDR2 reads YYREEE (reference sequence). The CDR3 runs to 16 residues. The junction had 8 bases not matched to a gene; V was cut back by 0 bases and J by 7 bases. The CDR3 here is CASSLAGTGGSLEQYF. For the CDR3, the DNA is TGTGCCAGCAGCTTGGCAGGGACAGGGGGCTCGCTTGAGCAGTACTTC.

The chain links TRBV7-9 to TRBJ1-4; 7 bases fit TRBD1. With 5 bases clipped from V and 5 bases from J, the junction kept 8 bases outside the gene matches. The CDR3 loop spans 15 amino acids. Germline values: CDR1 SEHNR, CDR2 FQNEAQ (reference sequence). This CDR3 is CASSAAGTANEKLFF. As DNA, the CDR3 is TGTGCCAGCAGCGCTGCCGGGACAGCCAATGAAAAACTGTTTTTT.

This clone was observed a few times. The genes are TRBV7-6 and TRBJ2-5; 11 nucleotides agree with TRBD2. V shed 2 bases, J shed 0 bases, and the junction held 5 bases outside the gene matches. CDR3 length: 17 amino acids. Germline V CDR1 and CDR2: SGHVS, FNYEAQ. The CDR3 bases are TGTGCCAGCAGCTTAATACTAGCGGGGGCCTACCAAGAGACCCAGTACTTC. This sequence encodes CASSLILAGAYQETQYF.

The table lists this clone with a few counts. CDR3 sequence reads: CASSYRGTGADEQFF. CDR3 DNA: TGTGCCAGCAGTTACCGAGGGACAGGGGCCGATGAGCAGTTCTTC. This chain links TRBV6-5 with TRBJ2-1, with 10 bases aligning to TRBD1. The CDR3 length is 15 residues. V trimming: 2 bases; J trimming: 8 bases; junction bases outside the gene matches: 6. Germline assignment: CDR1 MNHEY and CDR2 SVGAGI.

This clone showed up just a few times. V gene TRBV27 combines with J gene TRBJ2-3, with TRBD2 matching over 8 bases. From germline, CDR1 is MNHEY and CDR2 SMNVEV (reference sequence). There are 17 residues in the CDR3. With 2 bases clipped from V and 7 bases from J, the junction kept 14 bases outside the gene matches. The CDR3 protein is CASSLGAGGPPGHTQYF. As DNA, the CDR3 is TGTGCCAGCAGTTTAGGGGCGGGGGGACCTCCGGGCCATACGCAGTATTTT.